This is a list of T cell receptor beta chains from one sample in a study of cytomegalovirus exposure and HLA in healthy donors. The repertoire was sequenced with immunoSEQ multiplex PCR; TCRdb's copy has only in-frame clones and lacks some. The sample data list around 26,000 clones. The specimen sequenced was PBMCs. Source of these receptors: a male donor in good health and CMV-seropositive. Each CDR3 is given with its conserved first and last residue. Fields, in order: CDR3 protein, CDR3 DNA, J gene, V gene, D gene. The D gene is left open where the match is weak.

CDR3 protein: CAWTSSYEQYF
CDR3 DNA: TGTGCCTGGACTAGTTCCTACGAGCAGTACTTC
J gene: TRBJ2-7
V gene: TRBV30
D gene: -

CDR3 protein: CASSSPGGNTIYF
CDR3 DNA: TGTGCCAGCAGCTCCCCGGGGGGGAACACCATATATTTT
J gene: TRBJ1-3
V gene: TRBV4-2
D gene: -

CDR3 protein: CASSDRINQPQHF
CDR3 DNA: TGTGCCAGCTCAGACAGGATCAATCAGCCCCAGCATTTT
J gene: TRBJ1-5
V gene: TRBV19
D gene: -

CDR3 protein: CASSLGRLAGRGDTQYF
CDR3 DNA: TGCGCCAGCAGCTTGGGGCGACTAGCGGGGCGTGGAGATACGCAGTATTTT
J gene: TRBJ2-3
V gene: TRBV5-1
D gene: TRBD2

CDR3 protein: CLSKTGAYEQYF
CDR3 DNA: TGTCTTTCCAAAACAGGCGCCTACGAGCAGTACTTC
J gene: TRBJ2-7
V gene: TRBV6-1
D gene: -

CDR3 protein: CSVRTGMETQYF
CDR3 DNA: TGCAGCGTTCGGACAGGGATGGAGACCCAGTACTTC
J gene: TRBJ2-5
V gene: TRBV29-1
D gene: TRBD1

CDR3 protein: CASRRYRVINTEAFF
CDR3 DNA: TGTGCCAGCAGACGATACAGGGTTATCAACACTGAAGCTTTCTTT
J gene: TRBJ1-1
V gene: TRBV28
D gene: -

CDR3 protein: CASSLEPGGAEAFF
CDR3 DNA: TGCGCCAGCAGCTTGGAACCGGGTGGAGCTGAAGCTTTCTTT
J gene: TRBJ1-1
V gene: TRBV5-1
D gene: -

CDR3 protein: CASSLVNREGDYTF
CDR3 DNA: TGTGCCAGCAGCTTAGTCAACAGGGAAGGGGACTACACCTTC
J gene: TRBJ1-2
V gene: TRBV7-9
D gene: -

CDR3 protein: CASSFRQGTSTEAFF
CDR3 DNA: TGCGCCAGCAGCTTTCGTCAGGGGACGAGCACTGAAGCTTTCTTT
J gene: TRBJ1-1
V gene: TRBV5-1
D gene: -

CDR3 protein: CASRSSGRAYGEQYF
CDR3 DNA: TGCGCCAGCAGATCCAGCGGGAGGGCCTACGGGGAGCAGTACTTC
J gene: TRBJ2-7
V gene: TRBV5-1
D gene: TRBD2

CDR3 protein: CASSPSTGTEAFF
CDR3 DNA: TGTGCCAGCAGCCCATCGACAGGAACTGAAGCTTTCTTT
J gene: TRBJ1-1
V gene: TRBV5-6
D gene: -

CDR3 protein: CASSFPGTNTGELFF
CDR3 DNA: TGTGCCAGTAGTTTTCCGGGTACTAACACCGGGGAGCTGTTTTTT
J gene: TRBJ2-2
V gene: TRBV19
D gene: -

CDR3 protein: CASSSANTGELFF
CDR3 DNA: TGTGCCAGCAGTTCTGCGAACACCGGGGAGCTGTTTTTT
J gene: TRBJ2-2
V gene: TRBV27
D gene: -

CDR3 protein: CASYRGPTDTQYF
CDR3 DNA: TGTGCCAGCTATAGAGGGCCTACAGATACGCAGTATTTT
J gene: TRBJ2-3
V gene: TRBV2
D gene: -

CDR3 protein: CASSYRTGIEQYF
CDR3 DNA: TGTGCCAGCAGCTATCGGACAGGGATTGAGCAGTACTTC
J gene: TRBJ2-7
V gene: TRBV28
D gene: TRBD1

CDR3 protein: CASSPQGLGTEAFF
CDR3 DNA: TGTGCCAGCAGTCCCCAGGGCCTGGGCACTGAAGCTTTCTTT
J gene: TRBJ1-1
V gene: TRBV27
D gene: -

CDR3 protein: CASRQGTGTLSYEQYF
CDR3 DNA: TGTGCCAGCAGGCAGGGGACAGGGACTCTTAGTTACGAGCAGTACTTC
J gene: TRBJ2-7
V gene: TRBV28
D gene: TRBD1

CDR3 protein: CASSSDTGGEQFF
CDR3 DNA: TGTGCCAGCAGCTCCGACACGGGAGGTGAGCAGTTCTTC
J gene: TRBJ2-1
V gene: TRBV7-2
D gene: TRBD2

CDR3 protein: CASSEGTGNNSPLHF
CDR3 DNA: TGTGCCAGCAGTGAAGGGACGGGGAATAATTCACCCCTCCACTTT
J gene: TRBJ1-6
V gene: TRBV6-1
D gene: -

CDR3 protein: CSVAEGLTDEQFF
CDR3 DNA: TGCAGCGTTGCGGAGGGCCTAACGGATGAGCAGTTCTTC
J gene: TRBJ2-1
V gene: TRBV29-1
D gene: -

CDR3 protein: CASSEGTLSYEQYF
CDR3 DNA: TGTGCCAGCAGTGAAGGGACACTCTCCTACGAGCAGTACTTC
J gene: TRBJ2-7
V gene: TRBV6-1
D gene: -

CDR3 protein: CASSEIAGGSDTQYF
CDR3 DNA: TGTGCCAGCAGTGAAATAGCGGGAGGATCGGATACGCAGTATTTT
J gene: TRBJ2-3
V gene: TRBV6-1
D gene: TRBD2

CDR3 protein: CASSPGTGSQPQHF
CDR3 DNA: TGTGCCAGCTCACCGGGGACAGGGAGTCAGCCCCAGCATTTT
J gene: TRBJ1-5
V gene: TRBV18
D gene: TRBD1

CDR3 protein: CASSPRRSPGGNQPQHF
CDR3 DNA: TGTGCCAGCTCACCGCGACGGTCCCCTGGAGGCAATCAGCCCCAGCATTTT
J gene: TRBJ1-5
V gene: TRBV18
D gene: -

CDR3 protein: CASTGTGGIKLFF
CDR3 DNA: TGTGCCAGCACTGGGACAGGGGGAATAAAACTGTTTTTT
J gene: TRBJ1-4
V gene: TRBV6-1
D gene: TRBD1

CDR3 protein: CAWSVLGSGEQYF
CDR3 DNA: TGTGCCTGGAGTGTACTTGGATCGGGCGAGCAGTACTTC
J gene: TRBJ2-7
V gene: TRBV30
D gene: -

CDR3 protein: CASSTLTGKEQYF
CDR3 DNA: TGTGCCAGTAGTACCCTGACTGGTAAGGAGCAGTACTTC
J gene: TRBJ2-7
V gene: TRBV19
D gene: -

CDR3 protein: CAISDSGQAANTEAFF
CDR3 DNA: TGTGCCATCAGTGATTCGGGACAGGCGGCGAACACTGAAGCTTTCTTT
J gene: TRBJ1-1
V gene: TRBV10-3
D gene: TRBD1